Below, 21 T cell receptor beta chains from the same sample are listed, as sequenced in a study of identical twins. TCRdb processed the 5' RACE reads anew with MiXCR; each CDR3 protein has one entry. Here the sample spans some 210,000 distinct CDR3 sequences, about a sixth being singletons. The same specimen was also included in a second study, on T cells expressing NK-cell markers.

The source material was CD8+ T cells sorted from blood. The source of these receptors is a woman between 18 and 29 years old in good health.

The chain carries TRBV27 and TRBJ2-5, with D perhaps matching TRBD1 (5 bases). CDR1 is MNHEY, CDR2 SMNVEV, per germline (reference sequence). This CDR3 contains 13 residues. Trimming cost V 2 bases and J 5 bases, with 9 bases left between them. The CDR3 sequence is CASSLGHLETQYF. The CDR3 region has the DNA TGTGCCAGCAGTTTAGGACACTTGGAGACCCAGTACTTC.

Written as DNA, the CDR3 is TGTGCCAGCAGCCCGGGACAGGGTATTGGCTACACCTTC. Amino acid sequence: CASSPGQGIGYTF. The gene calls are TRBV2 and TRBJ1-2; TRBD1 agrees at 9 bases. This CDR3 comprises 13 residues. V was pared by 6 bases and J by 7 bases, with 6 bases of the junction left unmatched. From germline, CDR1 is SNHLY and CDR2 FYNNEI.

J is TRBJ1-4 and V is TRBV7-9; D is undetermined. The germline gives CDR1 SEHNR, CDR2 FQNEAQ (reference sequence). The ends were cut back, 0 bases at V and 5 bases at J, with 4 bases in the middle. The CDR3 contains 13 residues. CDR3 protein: CASSLARNEKLFF. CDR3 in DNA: TGTGCCAGCAGCTTAGCGAGGAATGAAAAACTGTTTTTT.

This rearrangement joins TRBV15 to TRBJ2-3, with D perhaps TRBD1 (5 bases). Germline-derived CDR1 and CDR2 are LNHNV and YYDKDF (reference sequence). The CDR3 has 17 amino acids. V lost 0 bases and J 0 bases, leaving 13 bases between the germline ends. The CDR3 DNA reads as TGTGCCACCAGCAGAGATCAGGGCGGACCTAGCACAGATACGCAGTATTTT. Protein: CATSRDQGGPSTDTQYF.

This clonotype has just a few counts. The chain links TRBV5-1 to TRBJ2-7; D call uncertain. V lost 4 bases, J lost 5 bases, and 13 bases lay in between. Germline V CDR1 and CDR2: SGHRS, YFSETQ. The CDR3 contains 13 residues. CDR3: CASSHNGLNEQYF. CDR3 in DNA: TGCGCCAGCAGCCATAATGGGCTGAACGAGCAGTACTTC.

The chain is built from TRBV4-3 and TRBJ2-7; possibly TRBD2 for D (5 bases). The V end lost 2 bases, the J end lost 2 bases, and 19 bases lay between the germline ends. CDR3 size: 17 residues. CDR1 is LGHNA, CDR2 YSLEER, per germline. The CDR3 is CASSQSIGLPQTYEQYF. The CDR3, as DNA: TGCGCCAGCAGCCAATCAATCGGACTCCCGCAAACCTACGAGCAGTACTTC.

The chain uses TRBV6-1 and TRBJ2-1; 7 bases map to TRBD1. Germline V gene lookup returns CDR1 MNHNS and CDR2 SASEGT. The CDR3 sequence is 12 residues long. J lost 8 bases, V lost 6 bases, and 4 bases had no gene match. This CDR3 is CASRGTADEQFF. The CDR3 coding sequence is TGTGCCAGCAGGGGGACAGCCGATGAGCAGTTCTTC.

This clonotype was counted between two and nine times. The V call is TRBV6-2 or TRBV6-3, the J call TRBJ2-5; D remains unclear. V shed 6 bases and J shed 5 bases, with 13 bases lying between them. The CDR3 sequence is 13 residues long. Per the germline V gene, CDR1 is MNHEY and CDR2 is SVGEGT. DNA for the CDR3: TGTGCCAGCAGCTCCGACGAGAAGGAGACCCAGTACTTC. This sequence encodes CASSSDEKETQYF.

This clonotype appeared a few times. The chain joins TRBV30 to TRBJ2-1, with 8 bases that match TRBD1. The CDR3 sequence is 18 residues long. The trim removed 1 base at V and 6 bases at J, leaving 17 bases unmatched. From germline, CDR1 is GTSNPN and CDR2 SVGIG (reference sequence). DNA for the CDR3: TGTGCCTGGAGTGACTCTGACAGGGGAGATCCCCTACGCAATGAGCAGTTCTTC. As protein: CAWSDSDRGDPLRNEQFF.

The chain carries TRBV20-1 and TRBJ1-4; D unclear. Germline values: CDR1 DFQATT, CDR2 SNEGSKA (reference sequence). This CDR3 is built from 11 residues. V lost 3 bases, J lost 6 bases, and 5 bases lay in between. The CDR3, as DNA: TGCAGTGCTAGTGGGGATGAAAAACTGTTTTTT. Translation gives CSASGDEKLFF.

In DNA form, the CDR3 reads TGTGCCATCAGGCCGCTAGCGGGCTTCAATGAGCAGTTCTTC. This gives the protein CAIRPLAGFNEQFF. The chain uses TRBV10-3 and TRBJ2-1; the match to TRBD2 covers 8 bases. After removal of 6 bases from V and 6 bases from J, the junction contained 7 bases not matched to a gene. This CDR3 comprises 14 residues. The germline V gene encodes CDR1 ENHRY and CDR2 SYGVKD.

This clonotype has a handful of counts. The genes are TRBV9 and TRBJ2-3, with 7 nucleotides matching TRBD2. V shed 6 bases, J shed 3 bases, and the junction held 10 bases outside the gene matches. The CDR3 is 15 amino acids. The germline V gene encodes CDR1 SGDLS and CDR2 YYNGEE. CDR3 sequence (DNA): TGTGCCAGCACCCTGGGGGGGAGTGGAACAGATACGCAGTATTTT. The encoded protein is CASTLGGSGTDTQYF.

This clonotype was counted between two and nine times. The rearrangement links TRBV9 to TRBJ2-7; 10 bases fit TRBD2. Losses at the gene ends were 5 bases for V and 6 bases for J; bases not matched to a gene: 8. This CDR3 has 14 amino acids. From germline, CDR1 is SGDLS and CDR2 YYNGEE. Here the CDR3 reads CASSRSGGAGEQYF. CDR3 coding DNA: TGTGCCAGCAGTAGAAGCGGGGGGGCCGGCGAGCAGTACTTC.

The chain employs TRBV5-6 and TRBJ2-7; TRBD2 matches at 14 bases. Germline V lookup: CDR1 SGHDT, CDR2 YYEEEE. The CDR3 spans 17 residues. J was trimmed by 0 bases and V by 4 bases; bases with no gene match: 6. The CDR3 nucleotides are TGTGCCAGCAGCCCGGGACTAGCGGGAGAGGGCTCCTACGAGCAGTACTTC. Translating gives CASSPGLAGEGSYEQYF.

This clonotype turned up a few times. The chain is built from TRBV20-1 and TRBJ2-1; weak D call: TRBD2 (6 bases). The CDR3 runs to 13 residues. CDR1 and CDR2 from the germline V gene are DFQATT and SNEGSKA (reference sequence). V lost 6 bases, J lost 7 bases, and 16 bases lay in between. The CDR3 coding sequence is TGCAGTGCCTGGAGGGAGGCCCCGAATGAGCAGTTCTTC. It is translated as CSAWREAPNEQFF.

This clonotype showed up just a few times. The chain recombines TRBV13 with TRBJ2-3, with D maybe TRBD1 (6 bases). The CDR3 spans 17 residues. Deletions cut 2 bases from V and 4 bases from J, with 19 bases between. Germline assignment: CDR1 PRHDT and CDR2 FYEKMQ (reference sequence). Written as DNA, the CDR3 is TGTGCCAGCAGCTTAATAACCCAGGGGCGCGTCTCAGATACGCAGTATTTT. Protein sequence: CASSLITQGRVSDTQYF.

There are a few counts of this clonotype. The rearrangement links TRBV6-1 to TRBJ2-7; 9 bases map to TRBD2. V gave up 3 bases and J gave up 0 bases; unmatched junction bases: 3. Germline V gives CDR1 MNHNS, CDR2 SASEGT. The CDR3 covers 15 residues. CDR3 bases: TGTGCCAGCAGTGAGAGCGGGGGGATCTCCTACGAGCAGTACTTC. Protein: CASSESGGISYEQYF.

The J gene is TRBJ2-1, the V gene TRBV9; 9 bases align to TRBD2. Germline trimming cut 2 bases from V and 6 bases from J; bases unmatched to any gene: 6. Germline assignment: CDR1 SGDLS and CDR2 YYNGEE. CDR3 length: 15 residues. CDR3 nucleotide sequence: TGTGCCAGCAGCGTCGCGGGAGGGCCGGGCAATGAGCAGTTCTTC. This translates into CASSVAGGPGNEQFF.

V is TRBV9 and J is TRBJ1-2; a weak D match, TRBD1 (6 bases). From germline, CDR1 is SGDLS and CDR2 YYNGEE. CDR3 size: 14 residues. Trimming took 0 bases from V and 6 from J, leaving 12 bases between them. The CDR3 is CASSVAGTSNGYTF. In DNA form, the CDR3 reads TGTGCCAGCAGCGTAGCTGGGACATCGAATGGCTACACCTTC.

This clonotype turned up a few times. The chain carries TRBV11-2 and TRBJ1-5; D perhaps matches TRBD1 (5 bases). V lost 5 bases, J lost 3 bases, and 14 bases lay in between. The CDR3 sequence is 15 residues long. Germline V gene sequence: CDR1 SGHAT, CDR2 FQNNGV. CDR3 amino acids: CASSLGRLINQPQHF. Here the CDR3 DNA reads TGTGCCAGCAGCCTGGGACGGCTAATCAATCAGCCCCAGCATTTT.

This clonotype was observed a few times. The CDR3 here is CASSLSAGAHSQDTQYF. CDR3 nucleotides: TGTGCCAGCAGCTTATCAGCGGGAGCTCACAGTCAGGATACGCAGTATTTT. The genes are TRBV7-9 and TRBJ2-3, with 8 nucleotides matching TRBD2. V gave up 2 bases and J gave up 6 bases; unmatched junction bases: 13. This CDR3 comprises 17 residues. The germline CDR1 and CDR2 sequences are SEHNR and FQNEAQ (reference sequence).